Listed below are T cell receptor beta chains from one sample, sequenced in a study of blood T cell repertoires in COVID-19. Data came from immunoSEQ multiplex PCR; TCRdb stores just in-frame clones and leaves some out. The repertoire holds 200,000 or so clones, with roughly 90% as singletons. Material: peripheral blood. The receptors were gathered from a man aged 45-65 years with COVID-19, enrolled during active disease. The CDR3 runs from the conserved cysteine through the conserved F or W. The D gene is left open where the match is weak. Size is stated for part of the rows, as once, few or many counts, or as a class when the clone is expanded.

v_call	cdr3_length	j_call	clone_size	d_call	cdr3_aa	cdr3_nt
TRBV29-1	13	TRBJ2-3	NA	TRBD1	CSVTGTLADTQYF	TGCAGCGTGACAGGGACCTTGGCAGATACGCAGTATTTT
TRBV2	13	TRBJ1-5	NA	NA	CASSLDSRQPQHF	TGTGCCAGCAGTCTAGACAGCCGACAGCCCCAGCATTTT
TRBV5-1	16	TRBJ2-1	NA	TRBD2	CASSAASGSGWDEQFF	TGCGCCAGCAGCGCGGCTAGCGGGAGTGGGTGGGATGAGCAGTTCTTC
TRBV27	15	TRBJ2-7	NA	TRBD1	CASRGTGRNSYEQYF	TGTGCCAGCAGGGGGACAGGGCGAAACTCCTACGAGCAGTACTTC
TRBV5-1	13	TRBJ1-2	NA	TRBD1	CASSFQGEEGYTF	TGCGCCAGCAGCTTTCAGGGGGAGGAGGGCTACACCTTC
TRBV18	18	TRBJ1-3	NA	TRBD1	CASSPGQGGPLFGNTIYF	TGTGCCAGCTCACCCGGACAGGGGGGGCCTCTCTTTGGAAACACCATATATTTT
TRBV5-6	18	TRBJ2-5	NA	NA	CASTQERWVEVGEETQYF	TGTGCCAGCACCCAAGAGCGGTGGGTGGAGGTGGGTGAAGAGACCCAGTACTTC
TRBV6-5	13	TRBJ1-5	NA	TRBD1	CASRQGAIQPQHF	TGTGCCAGCAGACAGGGGGCTATTCAGCCCCAGCATTTT
TRBV28	16	TRBJ2-2	NA	TRBD2	CASSSTSWALRGELFF	TGTGCCAGCAGTTCGACTAGCTGGGCATTAAGAGGGGAGCTGTTTTTT
TRBV6-5	14	TRBJ2-1	few	NA	CASQSLQGLNEQFF	TGTGCCAGCCAAAGTCTCCAGGGCCTCAATGAGCAGTTCTTC
TRBV5-1	15	TRBJ1-4	NA	NA	CASSWGGALNEKLFF	TGCGCCAGCAGCTGGGGCGGGGCCCTAAATGAAAAACTGTTTTTT
TRBV2	13	TRBJ2-1	NA	NA	CASSEVRAYEQFF	TGTGCCAGCAGTGAAGTTCGCGCTTATGAGCAGTTCTTC
TRBV18	15	TRBJ2-1	NA	TRBD2	CASSPGTSGRNEQFF	TGTGCCAGCTCGCCCGGGACTAGCGGGAGGAATGAGCAGTTCTTC
TRBV2	12	TRBJ1-5	NA	NA	CASSVQNQPQHF	TGTGCCAGCAGTGTACAAAATCAGCCCCAGCATTTT
TRBV4-3	15	TRBJ2-3	NA	NA	CASSQDIVATDTQYF	TGCGCCAGCAGCCAAGATATAGTAGCCACAGATACGCAGTATTTT
TRBV6-2/TRBV6-3	16	TRBJ1-1	NA	NA	CASSYSTGVGNTEAFF	TGTGCCAGCAGTTACTCGACCGGGGTAGGTAACACTGAAGCTTTCTTT
TRBV5-1	18	TRBJ2-5	NA	TRBD2	CASSGGTSGGPNQETQYF	TGCGCCAGCAGCGGCGGGACTAGCGGGGGGCCGAACCAAGAGACCCAGTACTTC
TRBV25-1	14	TRBJ2-5	few	NA	CASSPWQAQETQYF	TGTGCCAGCAGTCCCTGGCAGGCCCAAGAGACCCAGTACTTC
TRBV7-9	18	TRBJ2-3	NA	TRBD2	CASSPLGGGAKFTDTQYF	TGTGCCAGCAGCCCCTTGGGCGGGGGGGCCAAATTCACAGATACGCAGTATTTT
TRBV6-5	15	TRBJ1-5	NA	TRBD1	CASSSTGANNQPQHF	TGTGCCAGCAGTTCCACAGGGGCGAACAATCAGCCCCAGCATTTT
TRBV5-4	14	TRBJ2-1	NA	NA	CASSLRTDYNEQFF	TGTGCCAGCAGCCTACGGACAGATTACAATGAGCAGTTCTTC
TRBV7-2	15	TRBJ2-1	NA	TRBD2	CASSLSGGATHEQFF	TGTGCCAGCAGCTTGTCGGGGGGGGCTACGCATGAGCAGTTCTTC
TRBV15	14	TRBJ2-7	NA	TRBD1	CATNPGQGMGEQYF	TGTGCCACCAACCCGGGACAGGGAATGGGCGAGCAGTACTTC
TRBV5-8	15	TRBJ1-5	NA	NA	CASSLGDKGNQPQHF	TGTGCCAGCAGCTTGGGGGACAAGGGCAATCAGCCCCAGCATTTT